This is a list of T cell receptor beta chains from one sample in a study of blood T cell repertoires in COVID-19. The method was immunoSEQ multiplex PCR; TCRdb's version includes in-frame clones alone and lacks a portion of them. This sample carries about 100,000 clones, 90% to 95% of them seen once, and the ten largest clones take approximately 5.5%. Sequenced sample: peripheral blood. The receptors shown here come from a human donor in a cohort sampled during active COVID-19. CDR3s include the opening cysteine and the closing phenylalanine or tryptophan. The D gene is left open where the match is weak. Size values are once, few and many counts, or a class for expanded clones, and some rows have none.

.	TRBV7-8	.	TRBJ2-7	TGTGCCAGCAGCCGAAACTCGGGGGTCATTACGTGGGAGCAGTACTTC	CASSRNSGVITWEQYF
.	TRBV28	TRBD2	TRBJ2-3	TGTGCCAGCAGTAAACTAGCGGGAGTTACAATCCCCCGGTCAGATACGCAGTATTTT	CASSKLAGVTIPRSDTQYF
few	TRBV5-6	TRBD2	TRBJ2-3	TGTGCCAGCAGCGGCAGAGCGGGAGGGCCCATTGGGCTGTATACGCAGTATTTT	CASSGRAGGPIGLYTQYF
.	TRBV4-3	.	TRBJ2-7	TGCGCCAGCAGCCTGCACCCACAGTACGAGCAGTACTTC	CASSLHPQYEQYF
.	TRBV9	.	TRBJ1-3	TGTGCCAGCAGCACCCAGGGCTCTGGAAACACCATATATTTT	CASSTQGSGNTIYF
few	TRBV4-3	.	TRBJ1-2	TGCGCCAGCAGCCAAGATTTAGGGGGAGGCTACACCTTC	CASSQDLGGGYTF
medium-sized	TRBV28	TRBD1	TRBJ1-3	TGTGCCAGCAGGACAGGGTGGCACACCATATATTTT	CASRTGWHTIYF
.	TRBV9	.	TRBJ1-1	TGTGCCAGCAGCGCGGGGGTCCGGGACGCGAACACTGAAGCTTTCTTT	CASSAGVRDANTEAFF
once	TRBV14	.	TRBJ1-3	TGTGCCAGCAGCCAATTGCTCGGAGCGAACACCATATATTTT	CASSQLLGANTIYF
.	TRBV27	.	TRBJ2-3	TGTGCCAGCAGTCTCCGGGTTGCAAATATTAACACAGATACGCAGTATTTT	CASSLRVANINTDTQYF
.	TRBV18	.	TRBJ1-2	TGTGCCAGCTCACCAGTTGGCAGGAACTATGGCTACACCTTC	CASSPVGRNYGYTF
.	TRBV7-2	TRBD1	TRBJ1-1	TGTGCCAGCAGCCGCGGACAGGGGTACACTGAAGCTTTCTTT	CASSRGQGYTEAFF
.	TRBV7-9	TRBD1	TRBJ2-7	TGTGCCAGCAGCTTAGTAGGGACAGGGATCGACGAGCAGTACTTC	CASSLVGTGIDEQYF
.	TRBV5-1	.	TRBJ1-6	TGCGCCAGCAGCTTGACAGGGCGCTCCTATAATTCACCCCTCCACTTT	CASSLTGRSYNSPLHF
.	TRBV29-1	.	TRBJ2-7	TGCAGCGTTGAATACGGGGGTTCGTACGAGCAGTACTTC	CSVEYGGSYEQYF
.	TRBV27	.	TRBJ1-4	TGTGCCAGCAGAACAGGGTTGGGGGAAAAACTGTTTTTT	CASRTGLGEKLFF
once	TRBV10-3	.	TRBJ1-3	TGTGCCGTCGGGGCAGGGGCTGGAAACACCATATATTTT	CAVGAGAGNTIYF
.	TRBV5-4	.	TRBJ2-7	TGTGCCAGCAGCGAGGGGACATTTAGATACGAGCAGTACTTC	CASSEGTFRYEQYF
.	TRBV9	.	TRBJ2-5	TGTGCCAGCAGCGCCGGACAGAGGCAGGAGACCCAGTACTTC	CASSAGQRQETQYF
.	TRBV19	.	TRBJ1-5	TGTGCCAGTAGTATCGGGGGGTCTGGAGCTCAGCCCCAGCATTTT	CASSIGGSGAQPQHF
.	TRBV19	.	TRBJ1-1	TGTGCCAGTAGCCTCAACACTGAAGCTTTCTTT	CASSLNTEAFF
.	TRBV2	TRBD1	TRBJ1-2	TGTGCCAGCAGTGAATCATCAGGGGGCCTCTACTATGGCTACACCTTC	CASSESSGGLYYGYTF
once	TRBV19	.	TRBJ2-6	TGTGCCAGTAGTATAATCACCAGCTCTGGGGCCAACGTCCTGACTTTC	CASSIITSSGANVLTF
.	TRBV6-5	.	TRBJ1-5	TGTGCCAGCAGCCTAGGGGGTAGCAATCAGCCCCAGCATTTT	CASSLGGSNQPQHF
.	TRBV7-2	TRBD2	TRBJ2-1	TGTGCCAGCAGCTTTGCGACTAGCGGGGGGTCCAATGAGCAGTTCTTC	CASSFATSGGSNEQFF
.	TRBV28	TRBD1	TRBJ2-1	TGTGCCAGCAGCAGGGACAGCTACAATGAGCAGTTCTTC	CASSRDSYNEQFF
.	TRBV7-6	TRBD2	TRBJ2-1	TGTGCCAGCAGCTTAGGGGGGACTAGCTTGCTCTACAATGAGCAGTTCTTC	CASSLGGTSLLYNEQFF
.	TRBV3-1/TRBV3-2	.	TRBJ2-5	TGTGCCAGCAGCCATAGGGGGGGTGTGGAGACCCAGTACTTC	CASSHRGGVETQYF
.	TRBV2	.	TRBJ2-3	TGTGCCAGCAGTGAAAGGAGGCAGGGGACAGATACGCAGTATTTT	CASSERRQGTDTQYF